These 2 T cell receptor beta chains were all obtained from the same sample, sequenced in a study of beta chain features in type 1 diabetes. Every bit of the isolated RNA underwent reverse transcription, so sequencing read expressed TCRB transcripts. Method: immunoSEQ multiplex PCR; TCRdb's copy keeps in-frame clones and lacks some. Of about 220,000 clones in the sample, about a tenth are singletons; the top ten hold 1% to 1.5%. Sequences were obtained from central memory CD4+ T cells from blood. Receptors were obtained from a man aged 18 to 29 in good health.

The chain couples TRBV29-1 to TRBJ2-5; 8 bases align to TRBD1. Germline V lookup: CDR1 SQVTM, CDR2 ANQGSEA. The CDR3 extends over 14 amino acids. Trimming cost V 0 bases and J 5 bases; bases outside gene matches: 5. This CDR3 reads CSVEDRRGRETQYF. In DNA form, the CDR3 reads TGCAGCGTTGAAGATCGCAGGGGGCGGGAGACCCAGTACTTC.

This clone was seen a handful of times. The chain is built from TRBV19 and TRBJ2-1; 8 nucleotides agree with TRBD1. Germline loops: CDR1 LNHDA, CDR2 SQIVND (reference sequence). The trim removed 6 bases at V and 8 bases at J, leaving 6 bases unmatched. The CDR3 is made up of 13 amino acids. CDR3 in amino acids: CASSDRGGHEQFF. The CDR3 nucleotides are TGTGCCAGTAGCGACAGGGGTGGCCATGAGCAGTTCTTC.